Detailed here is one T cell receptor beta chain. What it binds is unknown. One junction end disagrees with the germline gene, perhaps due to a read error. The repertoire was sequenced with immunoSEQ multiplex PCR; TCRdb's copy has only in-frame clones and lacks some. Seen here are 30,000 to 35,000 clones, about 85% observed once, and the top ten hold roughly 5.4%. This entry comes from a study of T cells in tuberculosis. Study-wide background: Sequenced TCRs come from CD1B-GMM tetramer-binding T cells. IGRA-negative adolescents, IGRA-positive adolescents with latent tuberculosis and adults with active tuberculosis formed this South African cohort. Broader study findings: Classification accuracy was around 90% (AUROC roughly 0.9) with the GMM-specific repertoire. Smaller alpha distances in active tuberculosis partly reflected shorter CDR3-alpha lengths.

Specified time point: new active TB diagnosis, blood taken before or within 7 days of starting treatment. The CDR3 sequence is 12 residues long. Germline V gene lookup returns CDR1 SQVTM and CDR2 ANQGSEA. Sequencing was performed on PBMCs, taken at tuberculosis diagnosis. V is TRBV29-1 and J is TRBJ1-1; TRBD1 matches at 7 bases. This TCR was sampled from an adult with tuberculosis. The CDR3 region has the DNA TGCAGCGCAAGGGGACAGACCCGAGCGGAGTGGTTT. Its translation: CSARGQTRAEWF.